These 32 T cell receptor beta chains came from one sample sequenced in a study of shared clonotypes between healthy human individuals. The assay was immunoSEQ multiplex PCR, and TCRdb's table has in-frame clones only and misses some. The data hold millions of clones, with 85% to 95% observed a single time. The sample comprised naive CD4+ T cells from PBMCs. Regarding subset: CD45RA+ positively selected. Every receptor here comes from a man aged 18 to 30 in good health. Some clones in this sample may be carry-over from other donors' samples.

This clone was found a few times. The rearrangement uses TRBV5-1 and TRBJ2-3; 8 nucleotides match TRBD2. CDR3 length equals 16 residues. Germline CDR1 SGHRS, CDR2 YFSETQ. V gave up 4 bases and J gave up 7 bases; unmatched junction bases: 14. CDR3 DNA: TGCGCCAGCAGCCCCCCTTTTCGGGAGGGCCGATATACGCAGTATTTT. The encoded protein is CASSPPFREGRYTQYF.

This clone has just one count. This chain uses TRBV5-6 with TRBJ1-1; D not certain. V shed 2 bases and J shed 4 bases, with 9 bases lying between them. In germline, CDR1 is SGHDT, CDR2 YYEEEE. The CDR3 contains 13 residues. CDR3 sequence reads: CASSFRRATEAFF. The CDR3 DNA reads as TGTGCCAGCAGCTTTCGTAGGGCCACTGAAGCTTTCTTT.

J is TRBJ2-2 and V is TRBV30, with D possibly TRBD2 on 5 matching bases. The length of the CDR3 is 13 residues. The V gene lost 0 bases and the J gene lost 7 bases, with 9 bases spanning the gap. Germline loops: CDR1 GTSNPN, CDR2 SVGIG (reference sequence). CDR3 loop: CAWSVPEGGELFF. Written as DNA, the CDR3 is TGTGCCTGGAGTGTTCCAGAGGGCGGGGAGCTGTTTTTT. Looking up the rest from reference TRBV30 and TRBJ2-2 gives the full variable domain: SQTIHQWPATLVQPVGSPLSLECTVEGTSNPNLYWYRQAAGRGLQLLFYSVGIGQISSEVPQNLSASRPQDRQFILSSKKLLLSDSGFYLCAWSVPEGGELFFGEGSRLTVL.

The rearrangement uses TRBV6-5 and TRBJ1-3; D uncertain. This CDR3 comprises 15 residues. The germline V gene has CDR1 MNHEY and CDR2 SVGAGI. The V end lost 4 bases, the J end lost 0 bases, and 10 bases lay between the germline ends. This chain's CDR3 is CASSLGINSGNTIYF. The CDR3 region has the DNA TGTGCCAGCAGTTTGGGAATTAACTCTGGAAACACCATATATTTT.

The chain uses TRBV4-2 and TRBJ2-2; 9 bases align to TRBD1. Looked up from germline, CDR1 is LGHNA and CDR2 is YNFKEQ. CDR3 length: 17 residues. V lost 0 bases to trimming and J lost 5 bases; unmatched junction nucleotides: 7. Here the CDR3 DNA reads TGTGCCAGCAGCCAAGAGACAGGGGGAGGTAGAACCGGGGAGCTGTTTTTT. Its translation is CASSQETGGGRTGELFF.

This clone was picked up one time. The rearrangement links TRBV28 to TRBJ1-2; 9 nucleotides match TRBD1. Germline V gene data show CDR1 as MDHEN and CDR2 as SYDVKM. Unmatched junction bases numbered 11, after V lost 2 bases and J lost 7 bases. The CDR3 is 16 residues long. The CDR3 sequence: CASSLGGTGPKAGYTF. The CDR3, as DNA: TGTGCCAGCAGTTTAGGGGGGACAGGGCCTAAGGCTGGCTACACCTTC.

The V call is TRBV5-6, the J call TRBJ2-7; TRBD1 aligns across 8 bases. The V and J ends lost 4 bases and 5 bases, in that order; junction bases with no gene match: 8. Germline-derived CDR1 and CDR2 are SGHDT and YYEEEE. This CDR3 has 14 residues. In nucleotides, the CDR3 is TGTGCCAGCAGCAGCCGGGACAGGTTCCACGAGCAGTACTTC. This gives the protein CASSSRDRFHEQYF.

The V and J genes are TRBV7-3 and TRBJ2-1, with 10 bases lining up with TRBD2. Germline CDR1 SGHTA, CDR2 FQGTGA. With V trimmed by 6 bases and J by 4 bases, 9 bases remained unmatched. The CDR3 consists of 16 residues. The CDR3, as DNA: TGTGCCAGCAGGGCTCTAGCGGGAGTGGATTACAATGAGCAGTTCTTC. It yields the protein CASRALAGVDYNEQFF.

The chain uses TRBV18 and TRBJ1-3; the D is unclear. The length of the CDR3 is 15 residues. The germline V gene encodes CDR1 KGHSH and CDR2 LQKENI. The V and J ends lost 3 bases and 0 bases respectively, with 9 bases between them. CDR3 amino acids: CASSPLLSSGNTIYF. CDR3 DNA sequence: TGTGCCAGCTCACCCCTGTTGAGCTCTGGAAACACCATATATTTT.

The chain uses TRBV27 and TRBJ1-5; D remains unclear. V was cut by 3 bases and J by 3 bases, with 9 bases left in between. This CDR3 spans 14 amino acids. Germline CDR1 and CDR2: MNHEY and SMNVEV (reference sequence). CDR3 region: CASSFHGYNQPQHF. The DNA for the CDR3 is TGTGCCAGCAGTTTTCACGGATACAATCAGCCCCAGCATTTT.

This clone was observed once. This chain uses TRBV5-5 with TRBJ2-1, with D tentatively TRBD2 (5 bases). The germline gives CDR1 SGHKS, CDR2 YYEKEE (reference sequence). The CDR3 sequence is 15 residues long. Trimming shortened V by 2 bases and J by 0 bases, and 9 bases separated the two germline ends. The CDR3 is CASSFEDSSYNEQFF. The CDR3 DNA is TGTGCCAGCAGCTTTGAGGACTCCTCCTACAATGAGCAGTTCTTC.

The chain has TRBV18 and TRBJ2-5; D call uncertain. Germline loops: CDR1 KGHSH, CDR2 LQKENI. The V end lost 3 bases, the J end lost 5 bases, and 16 bases lay between the germline ends. This CDR3 has 15 residues. The DNA of the CDR3 is TGTGCCAGCTCACCCACCTTATCGGGTTGGGAGACCCAGTACTTC. It encodes CASSPTLSGWETQYF.

V gene TRBV10-3 combines with J gene TRBJ2-7; no definite D call. V lost 6 bases and J lost 2, with 14 bases in between. This CDR3 has 14 amino acids. Germline-derived CDR1 and CDR2 are ENHRY and SYGVKD. CDR3 coding DNA: TGTGCCATCAGAAAAGGGTTTGGGGCCTACGAGCAGTACTTC. This sequence encodes CAIRKGFGAYEQYF.

The chain employs TRBV9 and TRBJ2-4, with TRBD1 identical over 12 bases. Trimming at V came to 2 bases and at J to 8 bases, leaving 2 bases not matched to a gene. The germline V gene has CDR1 SGDLS and CDR2 YYNGEE. The CDR3 is 14 amino acids. This chain's CDR3 is CASSVGTGGDIQYF. Written as DNA, the CDR3 is TGTGCCAGCAGCGTTGGGACAGGGGGCGACATTCAGTACTTC.

The chain couples TRBV27 to TRBJ2-1; D unresolved. The CDR3 extends over 15 amino acids. V was clipped by 2 bases and J by 4 bases, with 12 bases between them. Germline loops: CDR1 MNHEY, CDR2 SMNVEV (reference sequence). DNA of the CDR3: TGTGCCAGCAGTTTAGAGAACGGCGCTTACAATGAGCAGTTCTTC. As protein: CASSLENGAYNEQFF.

This chain links TRBV9 with TRBJ1-4; tentative D call: TRBD1 (6 bases). Per germline, CDR1 SGDLS and CDR2 YYNGEE. The CDR3 loop spans 15 amino acids. V lost 0 bases and J lost 8, with 14 bases in between. The CDR3 spells CASSVGQGQREKLFF. The DNA of the CDR3 is TGTGCCAGCAGCGTAGGGCAGGGGCAGCGGGAAAAACTGTTTTTT.

The CDR3, as DNA: TGCGCCAGCAGCCAAGCGCCAAGGACTAGCGGCCACAATGAGCAGTTCTTC. Translating gives CASSQAPRTSGHNEQFF. J is TRBJ2-1 and V is TRBV4-1, with 10 nucleotides matching TRBD2. With V trimmed by 1 base and J by 5 bases, 8 bases remained unmatched. This CDR3 has 17 residues. Germline V gives CDR1 MGHRA, CDR2 YSYEKL.

On this clone: The same CDR3 can be traced to other DNA sequences in this sample. This rearrangement joins TRBV28 to TRBJ1-2, with D unresolved. V was clipped by 3 bases and J by 6 bases, with 8 bases between them. The germline CDR1 and CDR2 sequences are MDHEN and SYDVKM. The CDR3 consists of 12 residues. Here the CDR3 reads CASSLTSDGYTF. The CDR3 DNA follows: TGTGCCAGCAGTTTGACCAGCGATGGCTACACCTTC.

CDR3 DNA sequence: TGTGCCAGCAGCTTAAAACCCCGACACATCTCTGGGGCCAACGTCCTGACTTTC. Amino acid sequence: CASSLKPRHISGANVLTF. The V call is TRBV27, the J call TRBJ2-6; D gene unclear. CDR3 size: 18 residues. V lost 6 bases to trimming and J lost 0 bases, with 18 bases between them. Germline V gene sequence: CDR1 MNHEY, CDR2 SMNVEV (reference sequence).

The chain recombines TRBV7-3 with TRBJ2-1, with a tentative D call TRBD2 (6 bases). Germline CDR1 SGHTA, CDR2 FQGTGA. The V end was cut by 2 bases, the J end by 4 bases, with 12 bases between. The CDR3 runs 15 residues. The CDR3 loop is CASSLGVAVYNEQFF. CDR3 nucleotides: TGTGCCAGCAGCTTAGGGGTAGCGGTGTACAATGAGCAGTTCTTC.

V and J are TRBV30 and TRBJ1-2; D gene uncertain. Trimming stripped 7 bases from V and 8 bases from J, with 17 bases between. The CDR3 consists of 12 residues. Germline loops: CDR1 GTSNPN, CDR2 SVGIG (reference sequence). Here the CDR3 reads CASSPQTVGYTF. In nucleotides, the CDR3 is TGTGCCTCCTCGCCCCAAACCGTGGGCTACACCTTC. Based on the CDR3 plus reference TRBV30 and TRBJ1-2, the full variable domain is SQTIHQWPATLVQPVGSPLSLECTVEGTSNPNLYWYRQAAGRGLQLLFYSVGIGQISSEVPQNLSASRPQDRQFILSSKKLLLSDSGFYLCASSPQTVGYTFGSGTRLTVV.

The V and J genes are TRBV7-9 and TRBJ2-7; the match to TRBD2 covers 7 bases. The CDR3 runs to 14 residues. Germline lookup yields CDR1 SEHNR and CDR2 FQNEAQ (reference sequence). J lost 6 bases, V lost 3 bases, and 8 bases had no gene match. The CDR3 spells CASSLGGSISEQYF. CDR3 bases: TGTGCCAGCAGCTTGGGGGGGAGTATCTCCGAGCAGTACTTC.

The chain carries TRBV7-7 and TRBJ2-3; D is ambiguous. The CDR3 runs to 13 residues. From germline, CDR1 is SSHAT and CDR2 FNYEAQ (reference sequence). The V end was cut by 1 base, the J end by 6 bases, with 8 bases between. In DNA, the CDR3 is TGTGCCAGCAGCTTAGAGAGCAGGGATACGCAGTATTTT. Translation: CASSLESRDTQYF.

This rearrangement joins TRBV7-2 to TRBJ2-5, with D maybe TRBD2 (7 bases). The CDR3 is 15 residues long. Trimming removed 5 bases from V and 4 bases from J, with 17 bases in between. Germline CDR1 reads SGHTA; CDR2 reads FQGNSA. Here the CDR3 reads CASSVHQGRVETQYF. The CDR3 bases are TGTGCCAGCAGCGTCCACCAGGGGAGGGTAGAGACCCAGTACTTC.

The J gene is TRBJ1-5, the V gene TRBV7-2, with 9 positions matching TRBD1. The CDR3 covers 17 residues. The V segment lost 3 bases and the J segment 0 bases; nucleotides outside the gene matches: 6. Germline CDR1 is SGHTA and CDR2 is FQGNSA. As DNA, the CDR3 is TGTGCCAGCAGCTTCACGGGACAGGGCTATAGCAATCAGCCCCAGCATTTT. It yields the protein CASSFTGQGYSNQPQHF. Based on the CDR3 plus reference TRBV7-2 and TRBJ1-5, the full variable domain is GAGVSQSPSNKVTEKGKDVELRCDPISGHTALYWYRQSLGQGLEFLIYFQGNSAPDKSGLPSDRFSAERTGGSVSTLTIQRTQQEDSAVYLCASSFTGQGYSNQPQHFGDGTRLSIL.

CDR3 nucleotide sequence: TGTGCCAGCAGCTCGGATCAAGAGACCCAGTACTTC. Its translation: CASSSDQETQYF. The chain combines TRBV11-3 with TRBJ2-5; D gene unclear. V was pared by 4 bases and J by 2 bases, with 5 bases between. CDR1 is SGHNT, CDR2 YENEEA, per germline. The length of the CDR3 is 12 residues.

The chain recombines TRBV4-2 with TRBJ2-3, with 9 bases that match TRBD2. Unmatched junction bases numbered 6, after V lost 1 base and J lost 4 bases. CDR1 is LGHNA, CDR2 YNFKEQ, per germline. CDR3 length: 16 amino acids. CDR3 DNA: TGTGCCAGCAGCCAAGTGCTAGCGGGAAGAGCAGATACGCAGTATTTT. This sequence encodes CASSQVLAGRADTQYF.

The chain uses TRBV14 and TRBJ2-1; D uncertain. The V gene lost 2 bases and the J gene lost 10 bases, with 12 bases spanning the gap. Germline V gives CDR1 SGHDN, CDR2 FVKESK. CDR3 length: 13 amino acids. The CDR3 protein is CASSQPLESEQFF. CDR3 DNA: TGTGCCAGCAGCCAACCGTTGGAGTCAGAGCAGTTCTTC. The full variable domain, with the rest looked up from reference TRBV14 and TRBJ2-1, is EAGVTQFPSHSVIEKGQTVTLRCDPISGHDNLYWYRRVMGKEIKFLLHFVKESKQDESGMPNNRFLAERTGGTYSTLKVQPAELEDSGVYFCASSQPLESEQFFGPGTRLTVL.

The chain links TRBV28 to TRBJ1-4; no clear D. Germline V lookup: CDR1 MDHEN, CDR2 SYDVKM. This CDR3 has 17 amino acids. The V end was cut by 1 base, the J end by 7 bases, with 19 bases between. CDR3 protein: CASSLYLVVRTGEKLFF. The CDR3, as DNA: TGTGCCAGCAGTTTATACCTTGTGGTAAGGACTGGTGAAAAACTGTTTTTT.

This clone is a singleton in its sample. Other DNA sequences within the sample encode an identical CDR3. The chain uses TRBV28 and TRBJ2-7, with 7 bases fitting TRBD2. Trimming at V came to 5 bases and at J to 3 bases, leaving 4 bases not matched to a gene. This CDR3 has 13 amino acids. The germline V gene has CDR1 MDHEN and CDR2 SYDVKM. This chain's CDR3 is CASSPTSLYEQYF. CDR3 in DNA: TGTGCCAGCAGTCCGACTAGCCTCTACGAGCAGTACTTC.

This chain links TRBV20-1 with TRBJ2-7, with D tentatively TRBD1 or TRBD2 (5 bases each). V was trimmed by 3 bases and J by 5 bases, leaving 8 bases between them. CDR1 and CDR2 (germline): DFQATT, SNEGSKA (reference sequence). The CDR3 consists of 11 residues. CDR3 nucleotides: TGCAGTGCTAGGGGGGTAAACGAGCAGTACTTC. This gives the protein CSARGVNEQYF.

The V call is TRBV6-6, the J call TRBJ1-2; a possible D gene is TRBD1 (6 bases). Germline V CDR1 and CDR2: MNHNY, SVGAGI (reference sequence). Trimming removed 3 bases from V and 10 bases from J, with 9 bases in between. The CDR3 runs to 11 residues. CDR3 DNA sequence: TGTGCCAGCAGTTATAGACAGGACTACACCTTC. As protein: CASSYRQDYTF.